These T cell receptor beta chains were read from a single sample in a study of blood T cell repertoires in COVID-19. The protocol was immunoSEQ multiplex PCR, while the TCRdb copy is restricted to in-frame clones and leaves out a portion. The profile shows about 270,000 clones, 85% of them singletons. Sequencing used peripheral blood. Every receptor here comes from a woman in her 50s with active or convalescent COVID-19. The CDR3 runs from the conserved cysteine through the conserved F or W. A D gene is named only where the DNA matches it firmly. The size field is filled for only some rows; it gives once, few, many or a size class.

J	length	V	D	size	CDR3	DNA
TRBJ1-2	15	TRBV6-1	NA	NA	CASSERGTSNYGYTF	TGTGCCAGCAGTGAAAGGGGCACGAGTAACTATGGCTACACCTTC
TRBJ1-6	13	TRBV7-9	NA	NA	CASSLFQNSPLHF	TGTGCCAGCAGCTTATTTCAGAATTCACCCCTCCACTTT
TRBJ2-1	15	TRBV5-1	NA	NA	CASSLVASSYNEQFF	TGCGCCAGCAGCTTGGTTGCTAGCAGCTACAATGAGCAGTTCTTC
TRBJ1-2	13	TRBV28	NA	NA	CASSYGGSYGYTF	TGTGCCAGCAGTTACGGAGGGAGCTATGGCTACACCTTC
TRBJ1-2	12	TRBV7-2	NA	NA	CASSPHSYGYTF	TGTGCCAGCAGCCCCCACAGTTATGGCTACACCTTC
TRBJ1-3	15	TRBV5-1	NA	NA	CASSLLGSSGNTIYF	TGCGCCAGCAGCTTGCTGGGGAGCTCTGGAAACACCATATATTTT
TRBJ2-2	17	TRBV18	TRBD1	once	CASSPRSGTVNTGELFF	TGTGCCAGCTCACCAAGGTCCGGGACAGTGAACACCGGGGAGCTGTTTTTT
TRBJ1-6	15	TRBV11-1	TRBD1	NA	CASSLDGTGASPLHF	TGTGCCAGCAGCCTTGACGGGACAGGGGCCTCACCCCTCCACTTT
TRBJ1-1	15	TRBV25-1	NA	NA	CASSESNRLYTEAFF	TGTGCCAGCAGTGAATCAAACAGGTTATACACTGAAGCTTTCTTT
TRBJ2-3	15	TRBV5-4	TRBD1	NA	CASSFGQGSTDTQYF	TGTGCCAGCAGCTTTGGACAGGGTAGCACAGATACGCAGTATTTT
TRBJ2-1	14	TRBV9	TRBD2	NA	CASSVVPGGNEQFF	TGTGCCAGCAGCGTAGTGCCGGGAGGTAATGAGCAGTTCTTC
TRBJ2-1	19	TRBV7-9	TRBD2	few	CASSAGLAGVGLPYNEQFF	TGTGCCAGCAGCGCGGGACTAGCGGGAGTCGGTCTCCCTTACAATGAGCAGTTCTTC
TRBJ1-2	13	TRBV28	NA	NA	CASSLLGAYGYTF	TGTGCCAGCAGTTTATTAGGGGCCTATGGCTACACCTTC
TRBJ2-2	13	TRBV7-9	NA	NA	CASSLYNTGELFF	TGTGCCAGCAGCTTATATAACACCGGGGAGCTGTTTTTT
TRBJ2-1	13	TRBV2	TRBD2	NA	CASRVAGRVEQFF	TGTGCCAGCAGGGTAGCGGGGAGGGTTGAGCAGTTCTTC
TRBJ1-1	12	TRBV7-2	NA	NA	CASSLRVGEAFF	TGTGCCAGCAGCCTCAGGGTGGGTGAAGCTTTCTTT
TRBJ2-3	15	TRBV3-1/TRBV3-2	TRBD1	NA	CASSSRQGAADTQYF	TGTGCCAGCAGCTCGAGACAGGGGGCCGCAGATACGCAGTATTTT
TRBJ1-2	15	TRBV6-5	TRBD1	few	CASSPSPDRYYGYTF	TGTGCCAGCAGTCCCAGCCCGGACAGGTACTATGGCTACACCTTC
TRBJ1-5	13	TRBV28	NA	NA	CATWETRNQPQHF	TGTGCCACCTGGGAGACCCGAAATCAGCCCCAGCATTTT
TRBJ1-3	15	TRBV28	NA	NA	CASSSPAGALNTIYF	TGTGCCAGCAGTTCCCCGGCAGGTGCTCTGAACACCATATATTTT
TRBJ2-7	13	TRBV6-1	NA	NA	CASSEDTFVEQYF	TGTGCCAGCAGTGAGGACACCTTCGTCGAGCAGTACTTC
TRBJ1-2	14	TRBV4-1	TRBD1	once	CASSQEGTGSGYTF	TGCGCCAGCAGCCAAGAGGGGACAGGGTCTGGCTACACCTTC
TRBJ1-1	14	TRBV6-2/TRBV6-3	TRBD1	once	CASSSAGTDTEAFF	TGTGCCAGCAGTTCGGCGGGGACAGACACTGAAGCTTTCTTT
TRBJ1-1	11	TRBV13	NA	few	CASSFGAEAFF	TGTGCCAGCAGCTTCGGTGCTGAAGCTTTCTTT
TRBJ2-3	15	TRBV9	TRBD2	NA	CASSASGRAIDTQYF	TGTGCCAGCAGCGCGAGCGGGAGGGCCATCGATACGCAGTATTTT
TRBJ2-1	15	TRBV10-3	TRBD1	NA	CAISEGQGSYNEQFF	TGTGCCATCAGTGAGGGACAGGGGAGTTACAATGAGCAGTTCTTC
TRBJ2-7	13	TRBV2	NA	NA	CASSVSGAGEQYF	TGTGCCAGCAGTGTATCTGGTGCGGGCGAGCAGTACTTC
TRBJ1-1	12	TRBV29-1	TRBD1	NA	CSVKGQPTEAFF	TGCAGCGTTAAGGGACAGCCCACTGAAGCTTTCTTT
TRBJ2-3	15	TRBV7-9	NA	NA	CASSSLSGSTDTQYF	TGTGCCAGCAGCTCCCTGAGCGGGAGCACAGATACGCAGTATTTT
TRBJ2-7	15	TRBV3-1/TRBV3-2	NA	NA	CASSQEIAVSYEQYF	TGTGCCAGCAGCCAAGAGATAGCGGTGTCCTACGAGCAGTACTTC
TRBJ1-6	16	TRBV11-2	TRBD1	NA	CASSLEGTGVGSPLHF	TGTGCCAGCAGCTTAGAAGGGACAGGGGTTGGTTCACCCCTCCACTTT
TRBJ1-1	17	TRBV4-1	NA	NA	CASSQLGGGRRNTEAFF	TGCGCCAGCAGCCAACTAGGAGGCGGGCGGAGGAACACTGAAGCTTTCTTT
TRBJ1-1	14	TRBV6-5	NA	once	CASSYTTGSTEAFF	TGTGCCAGCAGTTACACGACAGGAAGCACTGAAGCTTTCTTT
TRBJ1-2	14	TRBV18	NA	NA	CASSPGTITYGYTF	TGTGCCAGCTCACCAGGGACAATAACCTATGGCTACACCTTC
TRBJ2-7	15	TRBV5-1	NA	NA	CASRPGPSLSFEQYF	TGCGCCAGCCGCCCTGGCCCCAGCCTTAGCTTCGAGCAGTACTTC
TRBJ2-3	16	TRBV11-2	TRBD1	NA	CASSFRTGSITDTQYF	TGTGCCAGCAGCTTCCGGACAGGGAGTATAACAGATACGCAGTATTTT